The rows below give T cell receptor beta chains drawn from one sample of a study of blood T cell repertoires in COVID-19. The method was immunoSEQ multiplex PCR; TCRdb's version includes in-frame clones alone and lacks a portion of them. The sample has some 200,000 clones; 88% are singletons. Sequencing was performed on peripheral blood. The receptors derive from a man aged 18 to 29 with active or convalescent COVID-19. The CDR3 runs from the conserved cysteine through the conserved F or W.

cdr3_length	v_call	j_call	cdr3_aa
14	TRBV10-1	TRBJ1-3	CASSGRGSGNTIYF
14	TRBV28	TRBJ2-2	CASSLLSPPGELFF
17	TRBV7-2	TRBJ1-1	CASSRGGTGSLNTEAFF
16	TRBV6-7	TRBJ2-7	CASSHIQGGGRHEQYF
13	TRBV28	TRBJ1-1	CATTGGRHTEAFF
12	TRBV19	TRBJ1-2	CASPRGTYGYTF
19	TRBV24-1	TRBJ2-7	CATSDLLPLERLVLYEQYF
15	TRBV11-2	TRBJ2-2	CASSFMMGQLGELFF
14	TRBV28	TRBJ2-3	CASTLAGVFDTQYF
15	TRBV2	TRBJ2-5	CASSEARGEKETQYF
12	TRBV19	TRBJ2-5	CASSAHRGTQYF
12	TRBV19	TRBJ1-1	CASKEGDTEAFF
14	TRBV10-3	TRBJ2-3	CAISGLAGSDTQYF
14	TRBV30	TRBJ1-1	CAWLPGTGGGRAFF
13	TRBV19	TRBJ2-5	CASGLAGQETQYF
15	TRBV28	TRBJ1-1	CASSLILGAPREAFF
13	TRBV30	TRBJ1-4	CAWSGPGDEKLFF
17	TRBV7-6	TRBJ2-7	CASSLFPKTSGRGEQYF
13	TRBV3-1/TRBV3-2	TRBJ2-1	CASSPGTSGSPFF
16	TRBV5-4	TRBJ2-7	CASSRSSGRAPYEQYF
16	TRBV5-1	TRBJ2-7	CASSLESSGTSYEQYF
17	TRBV6-1	TRBJ1-4	CASSEASGTSTNEKLFF
17	TRBV4-1	TRBJ2-1	CASSQEPGLAGVSEQFF
15	TRBV28	TRBJ2-1	CASSRNRGRYNEQFF
13	TRBV30	TRBJ1-2	CAWTAGGNSRYTF
13	TRBV6-1	TRBJ1-5	CASSESGGQPQHF
14	TRBV7-3	TRBJ2-3	CASSSQGSTDTQYF
16	TRBV2	TRBJ1-1	CASRQGASWGNTEAFF
17	TRBV19	TRBJ1-5	CASSIGRVKGRNQPQHF
14	TRBV5-4	TRBJ2-2	CASNPGLNTGELFF
11	TRBV3-1/TRBV3-2	TRBJ2-1	CASSLYNEQFF
16	TRBV27	TRBJ1-2	CASSYGPGAGFYGYTF
14	TRBV28	TRBJ1-6	CASRTPGQTSPLHF
17	TRBV19	TRBJ2-2	CASSILPGQGASGELFF
14	TRBV19	TRBJ2-1	CASMRDSTFHEQFF
16	TRBV5-1	TRBJ2-7	CASSLGHEINSYEQYF
13	TRBV30	TRBJ1-3	CAWRGLAGNTIYF
14	TRBV28	TRBJ1-5	CASSMTGANQPQHF
14	TRBV5-6	TRBJ1-1	CASSLLQGGTEAFF
15	TRBV3-1/TRBV3-2	TRBJ2-7	CASSQGLAGAHEQYF
15	TRBV5-6	TRBJ2-7	CASTVGRRNPHEQYF
16	TRBV14	TRBJ2-5	CASSQGRGQGTETQYF
15	TRBV5-1	TRBJ2-1	CASSLHMSSYNEQFF
15	TRBV19	TRBJ1-2	CASSIGGPANYGYTF
13	TRBV11-1	TRBJ1-1	CASSINSGTEAFF
16	TRBV2	TRBJ2-1	CATRLAGGPSYNEQFF
15	TRBV27	TRBJ2-7	CASSLVGQGVYEQYF
15	TRBV10-1	TRBJ2-3	CASSEESGGSDTQYF
14	TRBV30	TRBJ1-5	CAWSRDRGNQPQHF
17	TRBV7-2	TRBJ2-7	CASSYGSGRPLSYEQYF
15	TRBV13	TRBJ2-4	CASSLWGEHQNIQYF
16	TRBV30	TRBJ1-5	CAWSVGSGFSNQPQHF
14	TRBV27	TRBJ1-2	CASSKSGTGYGYTF
14	TRBV10-3	TRBJ2-1	CAISEITVYNEQFF
15	TRBV15	TRBJ2-7	CATAPRGTSGYEQYF
16	TRBV3-1/TRBV3-2	TRBJ2-7	CASSQAVAGGSYEQYF
14	TRBV20-1	TRBJ2-7	CSASWAGDVYEQYF
12	TRBV6-2/TRBV6-3	TRBJ1-6	CASSLHNSPLHF
14	TRBV27	TRBJ2-1	CASRAGAPYNEQFF